Sequencing of this T cell receptor (beta chain) was carried out in a study of cytomegalovirus exposure and HLA in healthy donors. Turning to this clone: Its cognate antigen is unknown.

Study outcomes and limitations: The authors later linked a missense DCLRE1C variant to TCR beta V- and J-gene trimming. Researchers counted 180 or so TCR beta chains as cytomegalovirus-associated. It was shown in a later analysis that HLA-associated TCR beta chains were more clonally expanded than other, equally common chains.

PCR involved 60 Vbeta and 13 Jbeta primers. The table came from immunoSEQ multiplex PCR; TCRdb's copy has only in-frame clones and leaves some out. This sample carries roughly 180,000 clones, roughly 80% of them seen once, and the ten largest clones take 0.77%. The CDR3 runs 12 residues. The junction had 7 bases not matched to a gene; V was cut back by 5 bases and J by 10 bases. Germline V lookup: CDR1 WSHSY, CDR2 SAAADI. The TCR comes from a woman younger than 30 in good health and CMV-seronegative. The specimen sequenced was PBMCs. The chain carries TRBV10-2 and TRBJ1-1; TRBD1 matches at 7 bases. The CDR3 DNA reads TGCGCCAGCAGTTACAGGGGCCTGGGAGCTTTCTTT. Its protein is CASSYRGLGAFF.